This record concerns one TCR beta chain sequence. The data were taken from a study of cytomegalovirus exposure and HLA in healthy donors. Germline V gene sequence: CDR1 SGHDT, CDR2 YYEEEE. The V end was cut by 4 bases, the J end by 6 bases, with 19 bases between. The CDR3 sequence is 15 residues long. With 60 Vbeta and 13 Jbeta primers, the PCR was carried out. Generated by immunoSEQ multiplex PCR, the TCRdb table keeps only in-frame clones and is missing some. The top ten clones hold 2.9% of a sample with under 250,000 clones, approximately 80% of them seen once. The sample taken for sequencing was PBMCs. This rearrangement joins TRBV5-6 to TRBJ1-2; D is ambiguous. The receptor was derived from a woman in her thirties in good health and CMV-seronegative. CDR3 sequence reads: CASSVALMLVNGYTF. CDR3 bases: TGTGCCAGCAGCGTGGCATTAATGTTAGTGAATGGCTACACCTTC. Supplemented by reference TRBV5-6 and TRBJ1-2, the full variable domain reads DAGVTQSPTHLIKTRGQQVTLRCSPKSGHDTVSWYQQALGQGPQFIFQYYEEEERQRGNFPDRFSGHQFPNYSSELNVNALLLGDSALYLCASSVALMLVNGYTFGSGTRLTVV.